These 17 T cell receptor beta chains were all obtained from the same sample, sequenced in a study of shared clonotypes between healthy human individuals. This table comes from immunoSEQ multiplex PCR, and its TCRdb copy is limited to in-frame clones, with some not included. The repertoire consists of over 2 million clones, with approximately 95% occurring once and the leading ten covering 0.13%. The sample was naive CD4+ T cells sorted from blood. Subset meaning: CD45RA+ positively selected. The receptors here all came from a man younger than 35 in good health.

The rearrangement joins TRBV4-1 to TRBJ2-1; D is unclear. The germline V gene has CDR1 MGHRA and CDR2 YSYEKL. This CDR3 comprises 16 residues. Trimming cost V 4 bases and J 0 bases, with 13 bases left between them. The CDR3 reads CASSPLLAGSYNEQFF. Written as DNA, the CDR3 is TGCGCCAGCAGCCCCCTCCTCGCCGGCTCCTACAATGAGCAGTTCTTC.

Written as DNA, the CDR3 is TGTGCTAGTGGTTTGGTACTTGGAGGGAGGAACGAGCAGTACTTC. This translates into CASGLVLGGRNEQYF. This rearrangement joins TRBV12-5 to TRBJ2-7, with D perhaps TRBD2 (6 bases). This CDR3 is built from 15 residues. The V gene's germline CDR1 is LGHNT and CDR2 FRNRAP. V dropped 0 bases and J dropped 5 bases, with 14 bases sitting between them. The whole variable domain, remainder taken from reference TRBV12-5 and TRBJ2-7, is DARVTQTPRHKVTEMGQEVTMRCQPILGHNTVFWYRQTMMQGLELLAYFRNRAPLDDSGMPKDRFSAEMPDATLATLKIQPSEPRDSAVYFCASGLVLGGRNEQYFGPGTRLTVT.

The chain employs TRBV5-1 and TRBJ1-5, with TRBD1 as a possible D gene (5 bases). Trimming removed 3 bases at V and 4 bases at J, with 11 bases between. Germline V CDR1 and CDR2: SGHRS, YFSETQ. There are 14 residues in the CDR3. The CDR3 here is CASSSGLPNQPQHF. CDR3 sequence (DNA): TGCGCCAGCAGCTCGGGACTCCCGAATCAGCCCCAGCATTTT.

The genes are TRBV20-1 and TRBJ2-7; TRBD2 matches at 10 bases. Trimming at V came to 6 bases and at J to 12 bases, leaving 8 bases not matched to a gene. The germline V gene has CDR1 DFQATT and CDR2 SNEGSKA (reference sequence). This CDR3 contains 11 residues. CDR3 region: CSAWGTSVTYF. Here the CDR3 DNA reads TGCAGTGCCTGGGGGACTAGCGTAACGTACTTC.

This clone was seen more than once but under ten times. This chain connects TRBV6-5 to TRBJ1-6; maybe TRBD1 (6 bases). V lost 6 bases and J 8 bases, leaving 14 bases between the germline ends. The length of the CDR3 is 14 residues. The germline V gene encodes CDR1 MNHEY and CDR2 SVGAGI. In nucleotides, the CDR3 is TGTGCCAGCAGGAGGGCACAGGGCGATTCACCCCTCCACTTT. This codes for CASRRAQGDSPLHF.

This clone was counted between two and nine times. V usage is TRBV7-9 and J usage is TRBJ1-5; D unclear. V was clipped by 5 bases and J by 1 base, with 9 bases between them. Germline loops: CDR1 SEHNR, CDR2 FQNEAQ (reference sequence). The CDR3 loop spans 14 amino acids. The CDR3, as DNA: TGTGCCAGCAGCACAGACCTGAGCAATCAGCCCCAGCATTTT. Protein sequence: CASSTDLSNQPQHF.

A note on this clone: The sample contains more than one DNA sequence encoding this CDR3. The chain carries TRBV7-6 and TRBJ1-5, with 7 bases lining up with TRBD1. V lost 1 base to trimming and J lost 4 bases; unmatched junction nucleotides: 1. Germline CDR1 SGHVS, CDR2 FNYEAQ. The CDR3 sequence is 14 residues long. The DNA for the CDR3 is TGTGCCAGCAGCTTAGGGACAGGAAATCAGCCCCAGCATTTT. This gives the protein CASSLGTGNQPQHF.

The chain recombines TRBV6-6 with TRBJ1-5; D not resolved. The length of the CDR3 is 15 residues. Deletions cut 8 bases from V and 7 bases from J, with 21 bases between. Germline V lookup: CDR1 MNHNY, CDR2 SVGAGI (reference sequence). The CDR3 DNA follows: TGTGCCAGCCTCTCCACAACCGAGGGTCAGCAGCCCCAGCATTTT. This translates into CASLSTTEGQQPQHF.

The gene calls are TRBV5-1 and TRBJ2-7, with 8 nucleotides matching TRBD1. The CDR3 consists of 14 residues. Germline trimming cut 3 bases from V and 3 bases from J; bases unmatched to any gene: 5. Germline V gives CDR1 SGHRS, CDR2 YFSETQ. The CDR3 bases are TGCGCCAGCAGCTCGGGACAGGCGTTCTACGAGCAGTACTTC. This gives the protein CASSSGQAFYEQYF.

The chain recombines TRBV7-6 with TRBJ2-3; tentatively, D is TRBD1 (5 bases). The germline V gene has CDR1 SGHVS and CDR2 FNYEAQ. The CDR3 contains 15 residues. The V end was cut by 5 bases, the J end by 1 base, with 13 bases between. This CDR3 is CASSGQGSGTDTQYF. Here the CDR3 DNA reads TGTGCCAGCAGCGGGCAGGGAAGCGGCACAGATACGCAGTATTTT. Supplemented by reference TRBV7-6 and TRBJ2-3, the full variable domain reads GAGVSQSPRYKVTKRGQDVALRCDPISGHVSLYWYRQALGQGPEFLTYFNYEAQQDKSGLPNDRFSAERPEGSISTLTIQRTEQRDSAMYRCASSGQGSGTDTQYFGPGTRLTVL.

Here the CDR3 DNA reads TGTGCCAGCAGCACCCATGGAGGTGGGCAGCTTAACTATGGCTACACCTTC. This sequence encodes CASSTHGGGQLNYGYTF. The chain is built from TRBV9 and TRBJ1-2; D gene unclear. The CDR3 extends over 17 amino acids. Germline V gene data show CDR1 as SGDLS and CDR2 as YYNGEE. The ends were cut back, 4 bases at V and 1 base at J, with 20 bases in the middle.

The rearrangement joins TRBV10-1 to TRBJ1-5; 9 nucleotides agree with TRBD1. Trimming at V came to 5 bases and at J to 1 base, leaving 6 bases not matched to a gene. Germline CDR1 and CDR2: WNHNN and SYGVQD (reference sequence). The CDR3 extends over 16 amino acids. CDR3: CASSPRTGESNQPQHF. The CDR3 DNA reads as TGCGCCAGCAGTCCCCGGACAGGGGAGAGCAATCAGCCCCAGCATTTT.

CDR3 sequence (DNA): TGTGCCAGTAGATTGGTTCCCACAGATACGCAGTATTTT. Translated: CASRLVPTDTQYF. The V and J genes are TRBV19 and TRBJ2-3; the D is unclear. The length of the CDR3 is 13 residues. Trimming removed 6 bases from V and 2 bases from J, with 9 bases in between. Looked up from germline, CDR1 is LNHDA and CDR2 is SQIVND (reference sequence).

CDR3 sequence reads: CASSTRASRDNEQFF. CDR3 DNA sequence: TGTGCCAGCAGCACGCGGGCCTCGCGGGACAATGAGCAGTTCTTC. The chain combines TRBV13 with TRBJ2-1; the D gene is possibly TRBD2 (5 bases). Germline CDR1 reads PRHDT; CDR2 reads FYEKMQ (reference sequence). The CDR3 totals 15 residues. Deletions cut 5 bases from V and 5 bases from J, with 16 bases between.

V and J are TRBV6-5 and TRBJ1-5, with 10 bases that match TRBD1. CDR3 length: 16 residues. The J segment lost 4 bases and the V segment lost 4 bases, leaving 7 bases of the junction unmatched. The germline V gene has CDR1 MNHEY and CDR2 SVGAGI. The CDR3 loop is CASSSGTGALNQPQHF. CDR3 DNA: TGTGCCAGCAGTTCCGGGACAGGGGCTTTAAATCAGCCCCAGCATTTT.

The chain uses TRBV5-1 and TRBJ1-2; 8 positions agree with TRBD1. The J segment lost 7 bases and the V segment lost 0 bases, leaving 5 bases of the junction unmatched. Germline CDR1 reads SGHRS; CDR2 reads YFSETQ. The CDR3 sequence is 14 residues long. CDR3 in DNA: TGCGCCAGCAGCTTGGGACAGGGGACGGGTGGCTACACCTTC. Encoded protein: CASSLGQGTGGYTF.

The chain has TRBV6-5 and TRBJ1-1; D gene unclear. Trimming took 6 bases from V and 7 from J, leaving 15 bases between them. Germline CDR1 and CDR2: MNHEY and SVGAGI. The CDR3 totals 13 residues. This CDR3 is CASSVPGTVEAFF. The CDR3 nucleotides are TGTGCCAGCAGCGTCCCAGGTACGGTTGAAGCTTTCTTT.